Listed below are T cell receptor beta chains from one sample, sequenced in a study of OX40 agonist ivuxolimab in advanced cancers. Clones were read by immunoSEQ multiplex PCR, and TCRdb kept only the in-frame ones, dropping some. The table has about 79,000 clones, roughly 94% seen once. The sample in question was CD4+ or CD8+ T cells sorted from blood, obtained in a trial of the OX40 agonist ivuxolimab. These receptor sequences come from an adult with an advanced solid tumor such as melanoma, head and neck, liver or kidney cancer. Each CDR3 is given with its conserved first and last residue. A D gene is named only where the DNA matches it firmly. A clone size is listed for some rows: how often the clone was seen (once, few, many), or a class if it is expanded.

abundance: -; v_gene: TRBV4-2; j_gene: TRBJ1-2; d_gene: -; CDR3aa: CASSQDLGPSRGYTF; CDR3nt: TGTGCCAGCAGCCAAGATCTTGGACCTTCCCGCGGCTACACCTTC
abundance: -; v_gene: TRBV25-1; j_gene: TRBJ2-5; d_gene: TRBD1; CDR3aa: CASSEYQTGARIQETQYF; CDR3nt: TGTGCCAGCAGTGAATACCAAACAGGGGCCCGAATTCAAGAGACCCAGTACTTC
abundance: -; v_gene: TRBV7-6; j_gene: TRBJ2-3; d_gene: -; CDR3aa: CASSPQHFSSTDTQYF; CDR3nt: TGTGCCAGCAGCCCACAACATTTTTCTAGCACAGATACGCAGTATTTT
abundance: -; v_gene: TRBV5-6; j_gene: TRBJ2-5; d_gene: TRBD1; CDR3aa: CASSPIDRGQETQYF; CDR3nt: TGTGCCAGCAGCCCGATCGACAGGGGCCAAGAGACCCAGTACTTC
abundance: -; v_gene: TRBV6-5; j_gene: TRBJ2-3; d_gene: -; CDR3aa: CASSERRTDTQYF; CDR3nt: TGTGCCAGCAGTGAAAGGCGCACAGATACGCAGTATTTT
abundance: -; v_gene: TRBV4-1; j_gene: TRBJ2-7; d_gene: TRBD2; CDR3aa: CASSQSAPGEAGVNEQYF; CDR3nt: TGCGCCAGCAGCCAGAGCGCCCCGGGCGAAGCGGGAGTGAACGAGCAGTACTTC
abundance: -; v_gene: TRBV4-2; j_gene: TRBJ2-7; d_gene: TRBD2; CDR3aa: CASSQVVGTSGVYEQYF; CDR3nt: TGTGCCAGCAGCCAAGTAGTCGGGACTAGCGGGGTCTACGAGCAGTACTTC
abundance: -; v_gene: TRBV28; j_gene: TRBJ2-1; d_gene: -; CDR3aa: CASSFMDTTFDNEQFF; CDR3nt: TGTGCCAGCAGTTTCATGGACACAACCTTTGACAATGAGCAGTTCTTC
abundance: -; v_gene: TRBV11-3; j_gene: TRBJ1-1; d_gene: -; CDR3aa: CASSPGGLGTEAFF; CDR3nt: TGTGCCAGCAGCCCGGGAGGGTTGGGGACTGAAGCTTTCTTT
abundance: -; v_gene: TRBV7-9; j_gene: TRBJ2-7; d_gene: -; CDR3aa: CASGPPGASYEQYF; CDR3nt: TGTGCCAGCGGCCCCCCGGGAGCCTCCTACGAGCAGTACTTC
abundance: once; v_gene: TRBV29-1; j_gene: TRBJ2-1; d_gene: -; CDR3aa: CSVESGDLSYNEQFF; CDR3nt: TGCAGCGTTGAATCCGGGGATCTCTCCTACAATGAGCAGTTCTTC
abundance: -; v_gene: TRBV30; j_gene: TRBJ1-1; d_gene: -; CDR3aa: CAWTMEGPEAFF; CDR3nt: TGTGCCTGGACCATGGAAGGTCCTGAAGCTTTCTTT
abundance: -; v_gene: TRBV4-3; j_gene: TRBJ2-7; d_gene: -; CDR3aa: CASSQDKLDSSYEQYF; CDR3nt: TGCGCCAGCAGCCAAGATAAGCTGGATTCCTCCTACGAGCAGTACTTC
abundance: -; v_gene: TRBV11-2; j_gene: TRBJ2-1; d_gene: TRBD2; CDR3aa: CASSLAGGVPNEQFF; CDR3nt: TGTGCCAGCAGTTTAGCGGGGGGCGTACCCAATGAGCAGTTCTTC
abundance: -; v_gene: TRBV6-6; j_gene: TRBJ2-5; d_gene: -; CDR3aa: CATMRADSHLQETQYF; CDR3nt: TGTGCCACCATGAGGGCGGACAGTCATCTCCAAGAGACCCAGTACTTC
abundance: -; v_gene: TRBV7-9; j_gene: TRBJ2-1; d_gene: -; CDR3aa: CASSFGGQFF; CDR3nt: TGTGCCAGCAGCTTCGGTGGGCAGTTCTTC
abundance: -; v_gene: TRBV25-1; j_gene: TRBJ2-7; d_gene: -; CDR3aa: CASSAGISYEQYF; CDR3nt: TGTGCCAGCAGTGCCGGGATCTCCTACGAGCAGTACTTC
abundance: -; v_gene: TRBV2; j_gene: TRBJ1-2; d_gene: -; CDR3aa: CASSDKGGSNYGYTF; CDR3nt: TGTGCCAGCAGTGATAAGGGGGGATCGAACTATGGCTACACCTTC
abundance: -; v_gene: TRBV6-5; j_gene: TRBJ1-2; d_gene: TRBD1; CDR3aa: CASSYRTGSYYGYTF; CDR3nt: TGTGCCAGCAGTTACCGGACAGGGTCCTACTATGGCTACACCTTC
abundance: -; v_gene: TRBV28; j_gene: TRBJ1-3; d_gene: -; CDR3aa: CASSLTGTGNTIYF; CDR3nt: TGTGCCAGCAGCCTCACAGGGACTGGAAACACCATATATTTT
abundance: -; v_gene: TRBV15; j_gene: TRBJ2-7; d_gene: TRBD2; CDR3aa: CATSREAGTTYEQYF; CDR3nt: TGTGCCACCAGCAGAGAAGCGGGGACCACCTACGAGCAGTACTTC
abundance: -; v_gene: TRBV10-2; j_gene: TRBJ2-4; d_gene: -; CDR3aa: CASSEPGLINTPTKNIQYF; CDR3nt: TGCGCCAGCAGTGAACCAGGGCTCATCAACACACCGACCAAAAACATTCAGTACTTC
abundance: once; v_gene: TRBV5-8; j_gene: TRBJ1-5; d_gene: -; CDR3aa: CASSPVGTSLEPQHF; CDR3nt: TGTGCCAGCAGCCCGGTGGGGACAAGTTTAGAGCCCCAGCATTTT
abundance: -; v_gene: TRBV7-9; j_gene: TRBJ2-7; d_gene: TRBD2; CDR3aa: CASSLGLAGGPYEQYF; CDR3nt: TGTGCCAGCAGCCTAGGACTAGCGGGAGGGCCTTACGAGCAGTACTTC
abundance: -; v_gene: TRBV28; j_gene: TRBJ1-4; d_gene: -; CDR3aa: CASLSSRELFF; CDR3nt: TGTGCCAGCCTCTCAAGTAGGGAACTGTTTTTT
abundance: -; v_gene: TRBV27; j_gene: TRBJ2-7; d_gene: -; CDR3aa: CASSLSASSEQYF; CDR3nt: TGTGCCAGCAGTTTATCGGCTAGTTCCGAGCAGTACTTC
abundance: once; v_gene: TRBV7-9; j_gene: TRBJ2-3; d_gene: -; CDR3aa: CASSLGDRTDTQYF; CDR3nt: TGTGCCAGCAGCCTGGGGGACCGCACAGATACGCAGTATTTT
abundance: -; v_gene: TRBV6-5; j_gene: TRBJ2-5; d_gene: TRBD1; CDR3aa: CASSYPRTGGEETQYF; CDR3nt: TGTGCCAGCAGTTACCCAAGGACAGGGGGAGAAGAGACCCAGTACTTC
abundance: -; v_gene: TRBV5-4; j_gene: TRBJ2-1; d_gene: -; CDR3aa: CASSFAGNEQFF; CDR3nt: TGTGCCAGCAGCTTTGCGGGCAATGAGCAGTTCTTC
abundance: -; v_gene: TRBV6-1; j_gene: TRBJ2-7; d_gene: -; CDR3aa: CASSEEGPSSYEQYF; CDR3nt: TGTGCCAGCAGTGAGGAGGGACCGAGCTCCTACGAGCAGTACTTC
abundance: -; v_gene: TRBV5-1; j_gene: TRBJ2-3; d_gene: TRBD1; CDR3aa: CASSLVQGADTQYF; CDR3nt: TGCGCCAGCAGCTTGGTACAGGGGGCAGATACGCAGTATTTT
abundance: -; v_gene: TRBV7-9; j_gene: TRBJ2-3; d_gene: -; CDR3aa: CASSPVGSGATDTQYF; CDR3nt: TGTGCCAGCAGCCCAGTGGGGAGCGGCGCCACAGATACGCAGTATTTT
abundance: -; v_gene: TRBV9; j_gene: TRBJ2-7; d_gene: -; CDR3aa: CASSVAGGTYEQYF; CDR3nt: TGTGCCAGCAGCGTAGCTGGGGGAACCTACGAGCAGTACTTC
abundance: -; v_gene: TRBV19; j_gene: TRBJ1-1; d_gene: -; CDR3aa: CASQAASRTEAFF; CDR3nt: TGTGCCTCCCAGGCGGCCTCGAGGACTGAAGCTTTCTTT
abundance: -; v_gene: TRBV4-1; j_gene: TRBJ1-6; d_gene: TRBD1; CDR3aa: CASSQAGTANSPLHF; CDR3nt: TGCGCCAGCAGCCAAGCAGGGACAGCAAATTCACCCCTCCACTTT
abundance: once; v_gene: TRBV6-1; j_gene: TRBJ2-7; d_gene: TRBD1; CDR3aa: CASSELGTGPPYEQYF; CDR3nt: TGTGCCAGCAGTGAACTAGGGACAGGGCCACCCTACGAGCAGTACTTC
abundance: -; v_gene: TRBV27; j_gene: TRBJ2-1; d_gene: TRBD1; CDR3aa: CASSLSETGGYNEQFF; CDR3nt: TGTGCCAGCAGTTTATCCGAGACAGGGGGGTACAATGAGCAGTTCTTC
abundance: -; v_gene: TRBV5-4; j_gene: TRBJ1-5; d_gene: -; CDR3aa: CASRSRGSQPQHF; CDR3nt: TGTGCCAGCAGGAGTAGGGGCAGTCAGCCCCAGCATTTT